Each of the 12 T cell receptor beta chains below was sequenced from the same sample in a study of T cell clonotyping in hematopoietic cell transplantation. Sequencing used immunoSEQ multiplex PCR; TCRdb keeps in-frame clones, though not all of them. The data show a few thousand clones, 89% seen once. Sample: peripheral blood mononuclear cells, taken 100 days after allogeneic stem cell transplant. These receptors came from a male patient aged 70 to 79 who had an allogeneic stem cell transplant from an unrelated donor, so T cells may come from the graft donor. Some clones in this sample may be carry-over from other donors' samples.

This clone was observed a few times. The rearrangement links TRBV7-2 to TRBJ2-5; D gene uncertain. Germline lookup yields CDR1 SGHTA and CDR2 FQGNSA. Trimming stripped 2 bases from V and 2 bases from J, with 6 bases between. The CDR3 is 13 residues long. The CDR3 loop reads CASSLISQETQYF. The CDR3, as DNA: TGTGCCAGCAGCTTAATTTCTCAAGAGACCCAGTACTTC.

This chain uses TRBV28 with TRBJ1-5, with D maybe TRBD1 (5 bases). CDR3 size: 12 residues. Germline V gene lookup returns CDR1 MDHEN and CDR2 SYDVKM. V gave up 6 bases and J gave up 4 bases, with 7 bases separating them. CDR3 sequence: CASREGNQPQHF. The CDR3 DNA reads as TGTGCCAGCAGGGAGGGGAATCAGCCCCAGCATTTT.

This chain connects TRBV27 to TRBJ2-2; D is unclear. Germline V gene sequence: CDR1 MNHEY, CDR2 SMNVEV (reference sequence). Trimming removed 7 bases at V and 5 bases at J, with 11 bases between. This CDR3 spans 13 amino acids. The CDR3 DNA reads TGTGCCAGCACCAGCTACATGACCGGGGAGCTGTTTTTT. Amino acids: CASTSYMTGELFF.

The V and J genes are TRBV19 and TRBJ2-5, with 10 bases fitting TRBD2. V gave up 5 bases and J gave up 12 bases; unmatched junction bases: 6. Germline loops: CDR1 LNHDA, CDR2 SQIVND (reference sequence). The CDR3 runs to 12 residues. In DNA, the CDR3 is TGTGCCAGTAGTGGCCTTAGCGGGAGGAAGTACTTC. Residues: CASSGLSGRKYF. Combining the CDR3 with reference TRBV19 and TRBJ2-5 gives the whole variable domain DGGITQSPKYLFRKEGQNVTLSCEQNLNHDAMYWYRQDPGQGLRLIYYSQIVNDFQKGDIAEGYSVSREKKESFPLTVTSAQKNPTAFYLCASSGLSGRKYFGPGTRLLVL.

The J gene is TRBJ1-5, the V gene TRBV28; 10 positions match TRBD1. The CDR3 sequence is 17 residues long. The J segment lost 2 bases and the V segment lost 8 bases, leaving 12 bases of the junction unmatched. Germline V gives CDR1 MDHEN, CDR2 SYDVKM. CDR3 loop: CASPSPGTGVRNQPQHF. The DNA for the CDR3 is TGTGCCAGCCCTTCCCCCGGGACAGGGGTTCGCAATCAGCCCCAGCATTTT.

The J gene is TRBJ2-2, the V gene TRBV28; no clear D gene. Germline CDR1 reads MDHEN; CDR2 reads SYDVKM. V was pared by 2 bases and J by 5 bases, with 6 bases between. The CDR3 is made up of 13 amino acids. The CDR3 region is CASSLVGTGELFF. Here the CDR3 DNA reads TGTGCCAGCAGTTTAGTGGGAACCGGGGAGCTGTTTTTT.

The V and J genes are TRBV6-5 and TRBJ2-7; maybe TRBD2 (6 bases). The CDR3 extends over 11 amino acids. V was trimmed by 6 bases and J by 4 bases, leaving 7 bases between them. CDR1 is MNHEY, CDR2 SVGAGI, per germline. The CDR3 DNA reads as TGTGCCAGCAGCGCGGGATACGAGCAGTACTTC. Protein: CASSAGYEQYF.

V gene TRBV10-1 combines with J gene TRBJ1-5, with D uncertain. V lost 6 bases and J lost 16, with 7 bases in between. The CDR3 extends over 8 amino acids. The V gene's germline CDR1 is WNHNN and CDR2 SYGVQD (reference sequence). The CDR3: CASSLGHF. DNA of the CDR3: TGCGCCAGCAGCCTGGGACATTTT.

Comments on this clone: Germline and junction disagree at one end, which may indicate a read error. V and J are TRBV7-7 and TRBJ2-4; D is unclear. CDR1 is SSHAT, CDR2 FNYEAQ, per germline (reference sequence). CDR3 length equals 13 residues. The CDR3 is CASSSTLRSIQYF. CDR3 in DNA: TGTGCTAGCAGCTCGACCCTTCGGAGCATTCAGTACTTC.

The rearrangement joins TRBV7-2 to TRBJ2-3; unclear D gene. CDR1 SGHTA and CDR2 FQGNSA come from the germline V gene. V lost 4 bases and J 3 bases, leaving 2 bases between the germline ends. The CDR3 is made up of 11 amino acids. The CDR3 region has the DNA TGTGCCAGCAGCTCTACAGATACGCAGTATTTT. This encodes CASSSTDTQYF.

The chain combines TRBV28 with TRBJ1-5; maybe TRBD1 (5 bases). Germline V gene data show CDR1 as MDHEN and CDR2 as SYDVKM. Trimming shortened V by 2 bases and J by 6 bases, and 14 bases separated the two germline ends. CDR3 size: 15 residues. CDR3 sequence reads: CASSLIQGSGQPQHF. CDR3 nucleotides: TGTGCCAGCAGTTTAATTCAGGGATCTGGTCAGCCCCAGCATTTT.

The CDR3 DNA reads TGTGCCAGCAGTGATCCGAGAATAGGGGACAATGAGCAGTTCTTC. Translating gives CASSDPRIGDNEQFF. The chain combines TRBV25-1 with TRBJ2-1; maybe TRBD1 (5 bases). Germline-derived CDR1 and CDR2 are MGHDK and SYGVNS. V lost 3 bases and J lost 5, with 14 bases in between. The CDR3 sequence is 15 residues long.